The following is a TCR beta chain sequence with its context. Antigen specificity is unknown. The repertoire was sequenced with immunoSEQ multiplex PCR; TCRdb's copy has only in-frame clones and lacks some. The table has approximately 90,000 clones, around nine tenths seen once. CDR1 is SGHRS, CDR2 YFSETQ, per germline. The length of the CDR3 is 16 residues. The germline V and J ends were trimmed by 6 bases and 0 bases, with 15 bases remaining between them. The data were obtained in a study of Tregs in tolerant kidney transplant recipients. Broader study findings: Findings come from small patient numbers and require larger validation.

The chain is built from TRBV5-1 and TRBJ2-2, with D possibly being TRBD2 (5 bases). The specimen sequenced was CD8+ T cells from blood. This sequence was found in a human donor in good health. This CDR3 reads CASNPPGRTNTGELFF. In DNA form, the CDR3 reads TGCGCCAGCAACCCGCCGGGAAGGACGAACACCGGGGAGCTGTTTTTT.